One and the same sample provided the 19 T cell receptor beta chains below, sequenced in a study of blood T cell repertoires in COVID-19. Measured with immunoSEQ multiplex PCR; TCRdb has only the in-frame clones, and not every one. The sample has some 380,000 clones; roughly 88% are singletons. Sample: PBMCs or T cells enriched from blood (not recorded which). These TCRs come from a woman between 40 and 50 years old with acute COVID-19.

The chain recombines TRBV7-9 with TRBJ2-1, with TRBD2 matching over 16 bases. The V segment lost 2 bases and the J segment 9 bases; nucleotides outside the gene matches: 7. The CDR3 spans 17 residues. CDR1 is SEHNR, CDR2 FQNEAQ, per germline (reference sequence). CDR3 DNA sequence: TGTGCCAGCAGCTTAAACCTGGGACTAGCGGGGGGGACTGAGCAGTTCTTC. Translated, it gives CASSLNLGLAGGTEQFF.

The chain combines TRBV5-4 with TRBJ1-4, with 9 bases matching TRBD1. Trimming at V came to 5 bases and at J to 3 bases, leaving 5 bases not matched to a gene. CDR3 length: 15 residues. The germline CDR1 and CDR2 sequences are SGHNT and YYREEE (reference sequence). In nucleotides, the CDR3 is TGTGCCAGCAGTAGGGGACAGGGATCTAATGAAAAACTGTTTTTT. Its protein is CASSRGQGSNEKLFF.

V usage is TRBV2 and J usage is TRBJ1-6; D may be TRBD1 (6 bases). The CDR3 runs to 15 residues. Germline V gene data show CDR1 as SNHLY and CDR2 as FYNNEI. The V and J ends lost 2 bases and 10 bases respectively, with 15 bases between them. CDR3 region: CASSELQGSESPLHF. The CDR3 nucleotides read TGTGCCAGCAGTGAACTTCAGGGGAGCGAATCACCCCTCCACTTT.

There are a few counts of this clone. The chain uses TRBV30 and TRBJ1-1, with D possibly matching TRBD1 (5 bases). Germline CDR1 GTSNPN, CDR2 SVGIG (reference sequence). Deletions cut 2 bases from V and 3 bases from J, with 16 bases between. CDR3 length: 15 amino acids. CDR3 loop: CAWSPQGQGYTEAFF. The CDR3 region has the DNA TGTGCCTGGAGTCCCCAAGGGCAGGGATACACTGAAGCTTTCTTT. Full variable domain (missing parts from reference TRBV30 and TRBJ1-1): SQTIHQWPATLVQPVGSPLSLECTVEGTSNPNLYWYRQAAGRGLQLLFYSVGIGQISSEVPQNLSASRPQDRQFILSSKKLLLSDSGFYLCAWSPQGQGYTEAFFGQGTRLTVV.

The chain uses TRBV7-6 and TRBJ1-1, with 7 nucleotides matching TRBD1. This CDR3 contains 14 residues. The V gene's germline CDR1 is SGHVS and CDR2 FNYEAQ. The J segment lost 0 bases and the V segment lost 6 bases, leaving 4 bases of the junction unmatched. CDR3 coding DNA: TGTGCCAGCAGTCCACAGGGGATGAACACTGAAGCTTTCTTT. Translation: CASSPQGMNTEAFF.

V and J are TRBV7-7 and TRBJ2-5, with 13 nucleotides matching TRBD2. This CDR3 has 17 amino acids. Per the germline V gene, CDR1 is SSHAT and CDR2 is FNYEAQ (reference sequence). Trimming took 4 bases from V and 3 from J; bases not matched to a gene: 8. Here the CDR3 DNA reads TGTGCCAGCAGCTCCCGACTAGCGGGGGGCCCGAAAGAGACCCAGTACTTC. As protein: CASSSRLAGGPKETQYF.

The V and J genes are TRBV24-1 and TRBJ1-1; tentative D call: TRBD1 (6 bases). Trimming shortened V by 5 bases and J by 5 bases, and 17 bases separated the two germline ends. Germline lookup yields CDR1 KGHDR and CDR2 SFDVKD. The CDR3 is 15 residues long. CDR3: CATSASGGAWTEAFF. The CDR3 nucleotides are TGTGCCACCAGTGCCTCGGGGGGGGCCTGGACTGAAGCTTTCTTT.

The chain carries TRBV2 and TRBJ2-5; TRBD2 matches at 8 bases. Trimming took 7 bases from V and 2 from J; bases not matched to a gene: 6. Germline CDR1 is SNHLY and CDR2 is FYNNEI. The CDR3 runs to 14 residues. The CDR3 sequence is CASKGTSGQETQYF. CDR3 nucleotides: TGTGCCAGCAAGGGGACTAGTGGACAAGAGACCCAGTACTTC. The entire variable domain, with the rest obtained from reference TRBV2 and TRBJ2-5, is as follows: EPEVTQTPSHQVTQMGQEVILRCVPISNHLYFYWYRQILGQKVEFLVSFYNNEISEKSEIFDDQFSVERPDGSNFTLKIRSTKLEDSAMYFCASKGTSGQETQYFGPGTRLLVL.

The CDR3 coding sequence is TGCGCCAGCAGCCCGGACAGGAACTACGAGCAGTACTTC. This sequence encodes CASSPDRNYEQYF. The chain has TRBV5-1 and TRBJ2-7, with TRBD1 matching 7 bases. Germline CDR1 reads SGHRS; CDR2 reads YFSETQ. The J segment lost 3 bases and the V segment lost 4 bases, leaving 4 bases of the junction unmatched. The CDR3 covers 13 residues.

The V call is TRBV29-1, the J call TRBJ1-2, with 9 bases fitting TRBD1. The CDR3 runs 13 residues. Germline V gene sequence: CDR1 SQVTM, CDR2 ANQGSEA. The junction had 6 bases not matched to a gene; V was cut back by 6 bases and J by 4 bases. The CDR3 region is CSVETGQGYGYTF. The CDR3 bases are TGCAGCGTGGAAACGGGACAGGGCTATGGCTACACCTTC.

This sequence joins TRBV3-1 (or the pseudogene TRBV3-2) and TRBJ1-5, with D possibly matching TRBD1 (5 bases). The ends were cut back, 1 base at V and 0 bases at J, with 10 bases in the middle. Germline values: CDR1 LGHDT, CDR2 YNNKEL (reference sequence). The CDR3 length is 16 residues. CDR3 region: CASSQGQGSSNQPQHF. DNA of the CDR3: TGTGCCAGCAGCCAAGGTCAGGGAAGTAGCAATCAGCCCCAGCATTTT.

This clone was recorded many times. The chain couples TRBV6-6 to TRBJ1-4, with 7 positions matching TRBD1. V lost 5 bases to trimming and J lost 7 bases; unmatched junction nucleotides: 16. The CDR3 is 17 amino acids. Germline CDR1 is MNHNY and CDR2 is SVGAGI (reference sequence). The CDR3 region is CASSPRTGTPGGEKLFF. The CDR3 region has the DNA TGTGCCAGCAGTCCACGGACAGGCACTCCTGGGGGTGAAAAACTGTTTTTT.

This clone has just a few counts. In DNA, the CDR3 is TGCGCCAGCAGCCAAGAGGACAGGGTTCTATTTTCGGGCGGCTACACCTTC. The encoded protein is CASSQEDRVLFSGGYTF. The chain links TRBV4-1 to TRBJ1-2; TRBD1 matches at 8 bases. Germline trimming cut 0 bases from V and 8 bases from J; bases unmatched to any gene: 14. Germline V lookup: CDR1 MGHRA, CDR2 YSYEKL. The CDR3 runs 17 residues.

This chain connects TRBV21-1 to TRBJ1-3; TRBD1, the table's D call, was not compared with the DNA. TRBV21-1 is a pseudogene segment. CDR3 size: 18 residues. CDR3 loop: CASTYRGQGAAKGNTIYF. In nucleotides, the CDR3 is TGTGCCAGCACCTACAGGGGACAGGGGGCCGCGAAAGGAAACACCATATATTTT.

This chain links TRBV7-9 with TRBJ2-5; D uncertain. V lost 3 bases and J lost 9, with 14 bases in between. The CDR3 runs 13 residues. Germline V CDR1 and CDR2: SEHNR, FQNEAQ (reference sequence). In nucleotides, the CDR3 is TGTGCCAGCAGCTTGTTTAGCCCTCTCGCCCAGTACTTC. Encoded protein: CASSLFSPLAQYF.

The genes are TRBV29-1 and TRBJ1-1, with TRBD1 as a possible D gene (5 bases). V lost 4 bases and J lost 0, with 9 bases in between. Germline V gives CDR1 SQVTM, CDR2 ANQGSEA. The CDR3 length is 13 residues. CDR3 coding DNA: TGCAGCGTTGCCCGGACACTGAACACTGAAGCTTTCTTT. Amino acids: CSVARTLNTEAFF.

This rearrangement joins TRBV2 to TRBJ2-3; tentatively, D is TRBD2 (5 bases). This CDR3 spans 13 amino acids. The germline V and J ends were trimmed by 1 base and 10 bases, with 12 bases remaining between them. Germline V gives CDR1 SNHLY, CDR2 FYNNEI. CDR3 amino acids: CASSEEVAKAQYF. The CDR3 DNA follows: TGTGCCAGCAGTGAAGAGGTAGCGAAAGCGCAGTATTTT.

The chain is built from TRBV4-1 and TRBJ2-7, with a weak D call TRBD1 (6 bases). This CDR3 is built from 14 residues. Germline lookup yields CDR1 MGHRA and CDR2 YSYEKL. Between the trimmed V and J ends, which lost 1 base and 5 bases, there was a span of 12 bases. CDR3 in DNA: TGCGCCAGCAGCCAAGCGATAGGGGGTAACGAGCAGTACTTC. Its protein product is CASSQAIGGNEQYF.

The chain uses TRBV7-9 and TRBJ1-1, with no clear D. Between the trimmed V and J ends, which lost 1 base and 6 bases, there was a span of 15 bases. Germline V lookup: CDR1 SEHNR, CDR2 FQNEAQ (reference sequence). The CDR3 consists of 15 residues. As DNA, the CDR3 is TGTGCCAGCAGCTTAGTAGGCCAGGTGGATTCTGAAGCTTTCTTT. Its protein product is CASSLVGQVDSEAFF.